This T cell receptor (beta chain) emerged from a study of cytomegalovirus exposure and HLA in healthy donors. About the study: There were 117 million unique TCR beta sequences, drawn from 180 million or so T cells, in an earlier analysis.

Researchers ran the PCR with 60 Vbeta and 13 Jbeta primers. Here immunoSEQ multiplex PCR was the method, and the copy in TCRdb shows in-frame clones only, minus some. The table lists some 130,000 clones, approximately 80% of them singletons, with 0.55% to 0.85% in the top ten. The sequence came from a man younger than 35 in good health and CMV-seronegative. Sequencing input: PBMCs.

The CDR3 spells CASSIGVSGQPQHF. In DNA form, the CDR3 reads TGTGCCAGTAGTATTGGAGTAAGTGGTCAGCCCCAGCATTTT. V and J are TRBV19 and TRBJ1-5; D gene unclear. CDR1 and CDR2 from the germline V gene are LNHDA and SQIVND (reference sequence). This CDR3 is built from 14 residues. The V end was cut by 3 bases, the J end by 6 bases, with 12 bases between.